What follows is one TCR beta chain and its context. What this receptor recognizes is not known. Base qualities are not provided; no much larger clone lies one nucleotide away. This sample is drawn from a study of blood T cells in healthy people across ages (dated by TCRdb to 2015 to 2017). At the level of the whole study: Template switching captured roughly one uniquely barcoded TCR beta cDNA molecule per two T cells in model experiments. The donors were divided into four age groups: young (average about 16 years), middle-aged (over 35), aged (approximately 62) and long-lived (roughly 86). The study analyzed two additional independent replicas of 1 million unique cDNA reads from the same blood draw for two donors, one aged 18 to 30 and one aged 80 or older. To avoid experimental bias, donors of different ages were randomly spread across the sequencing lanes. To track age-related changes in TCR beta repertoire diversity, the study relied on deep sequencing normalized with unique cDNA molecular identifiers. Results the study describes overall, beyond this receptor: Donor CMV infection status was unknown, potentially confounding age-related changes in expanded clonotypes. Estimates of total diversity based on one million sequenced T cells were considered lower bounds and underestimates. A strong correlation was found between observed TCR beta diversity and the percentage of naive T cells measured by flow cytometry. Observed TCR beta diversity per million T cells fell roughly linearly with age, and a significant reduction was already apparent by age roughly 40. Because profiling used bulk unsorted PBMCs, naive and antigen-experienced compartments could not be compared conclusively. The long-lived group showed more naive CD4+ T cells, fewer expanded clones and increased TCR diversity than the aged group, suggesting age selection.

The donors were some 39 Caucasian individuals from Russia, aged roughly 6 to 95 years, who were systemically healthy. Ten milliliters of peripheral blood were drawn from each donor into EDTA-treated Vacutainer tubes. PBMCs were isolated by Ficoll-Paque density-gradient centrifugation, with at least 6.5 million obtained per sample. Total RNA was extracted from PBMCs with Trizol reagent, with at least 6 micrograms obtained per sample. For every donor, an aliquot of PBMCs went through flow cytometry to measure the percentages of naive CD45RAhigh/CD27high T cells. The trim is 2 bases for V and 7 bases for J, with a gap of 18 bases between the germline ends. Via the germline V gene, CDR1 is SGHTA and CDR2 FQGNSA. The CDR3 measures 17 amino acids from cysteine to phenylalanine. Solely the CDR3 DNA is kept, with 51 bases framed from the first base. The library came from 5' RACE. Sequenced on an Illumina HiSeq 2500. A second roughly 7 to 11 cycle PCR used a sample-barcoded 5' primer and a J-beta primer mix. Each TCR beta cDNA molecule received a unique molecular identifier from a template-switch 5' adaptor carrying 12 random nucleotides. Each sample yielded at least 2.5 million CDR3-containing paired-end reads. First-strand cDNA was synthesized from all RNA with the Mint cDNA synthesis kit, primed by a TRBC-specific oligonucleotide. Following uracil-DNA glycosylase treatment, all cDNA underwent a first 18-cycle PCR with the universal primers M1SS and BC2_uni_R. The study's own analysis went as follows. Each sample was normalized by randomly selecting 1 million high-quality reads, each carrying a distinct molecular identifier. Instead of being binned into consensus sequences, reads with shared molecular identifiers were discarded. CDR3 identification, clonotype clustering and error correction used MiTCR with a Q25 quality threshold and the strictest error-elimination algorithm. A nonparametric unseen species model with Euler transformation was used to estimate lower-bound total TCR beta diversity. TCRdb reanalyzed the raw reads on its own, using fastp at Q25 for trimming and MiXCR for clone calling, and kept in-frame beta chains. Each entry merges the rows of one CDR3 protein and shows their most common DNA and genes. These V and J calls rely on TCRdb rather than the paper's analysis. The sample has more than 650,000 distinct CDR3 sequences on record, over 20% of them singletons. The ten largest make up around 22% of the sample.

This sequence uses TRBV7-2 and TRBJ1-6; 5 matching bases give a weak D call of TRBD1. The receptor's source is a man between 65 and 85 years old in good health. The source material was blood. DNA sequence: TGTGCCAGCAGCTTACACCAACCGGGACGGCTAAATTCACCCCTCCACTTT. Translated, it gives CASSLHQPGRLNSPLHF.